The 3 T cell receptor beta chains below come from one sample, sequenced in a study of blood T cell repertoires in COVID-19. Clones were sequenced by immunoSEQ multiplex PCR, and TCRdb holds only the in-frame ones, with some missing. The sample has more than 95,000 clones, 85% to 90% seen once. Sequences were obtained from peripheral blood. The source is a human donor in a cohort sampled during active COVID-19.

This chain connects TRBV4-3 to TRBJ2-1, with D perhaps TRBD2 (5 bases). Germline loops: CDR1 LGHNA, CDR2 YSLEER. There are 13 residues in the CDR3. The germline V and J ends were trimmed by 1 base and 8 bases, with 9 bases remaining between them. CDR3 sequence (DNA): TGCGCCAGCAGCCAAGGAGCGGCCGATGAGCAGTTCTTC. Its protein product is CASSQGAADEQFF.

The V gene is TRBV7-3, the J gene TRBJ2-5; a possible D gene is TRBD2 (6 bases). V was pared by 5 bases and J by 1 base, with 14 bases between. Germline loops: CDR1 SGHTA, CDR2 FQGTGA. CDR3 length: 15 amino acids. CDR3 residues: CASSPSLASQETQYF. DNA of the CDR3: TGTGCCAGCAGCCCATCACTAGCAAGCCAAGAGACCCAGTACTTC.

Here the CDR3 DNA reads TGTGCCAGCAGCTCACTAGCGGGGGGGCCGTTACGCACAGATACGCAGTATTTT. Translation: CASSSLAGGPLRTDTQYF. The rearrangement links TRBV11-3 to TRBJ2-3; TRBD2 aligns across 13 bases. Germline CDR1 is SGHNT and CDR2 is YENEEA. V gave up 4 bases and J gave up 1 base; unmatched junction bases: 8. This CDR3 has 18 residues.